These T cell receptor beta chains were read from a single sample in a study of PD-L1 blockade in urothelial cancer. Repertoires were generated with immunoSEQ multiplex PCR, while TCRdb's copy carries only in-frame clones and drops some. The profile shows just under 45,000 clones, roughly 91% of them singletons. Material: PBMCs, obtained around atezolizumab (anti-PD-L1) treatment. The receptors were gathered from a woman aged 55-69 years with urothelial cancer. The CDR3 runs from the conserved cysteine through the conserved F or W. A D gene is named only where the DNA matches it firmly. Size is omitted from some rows. Given values are once, few, many or a class for expanded clones.

V gene,J gene,D gene,clone size,CDR3 protein,CDR3 DNA
TRBV15,TRBJ1-2,TRBD1,NA,CATSRDPAGNRDRVYGYTF,TGTGCCACCAGCAGAGATCCCGCGGGCAACCGGGACAGGGTCTATGGCTACACCTTC
TRBV7-7,TRBJ2-1,NA,NA,CASSALPGSYNEQFF,TGTGCCAGCAGCGCCCTGCCGGGGTCCTACAATGAGCAGTTCTTC
TRBV7-2,TRBJ2-3,TRBD2,NA,CASSLAGLAGIGLDTQYF,TGTGCCAGCAGCTTAGCGGGGCTAGCGGGGATCGGTTTAGATACGCAGTATTTT
TRBV19,TRBJ2-7,NA,NA,CASSPDSGSYEQYF,TGTGCCAGTAGTCCAGACTCCGGCTCCTACGAGCAGTACTTC
TRBV19,TRBJ1-1,NA,once,CASSIEHEGTEAFF,TGTGCCAGTAGTATAGAGCACGAGGGCACTGAAGCTTTCTTT
TRBV5-1,TRBJ2-1,TRBD2,NA,CASSLARAGGAGNEQFF,TGCGCCAGCAGCTTGGCCAGAGCGGGAGGAGCGGGGAATGAGCAGTTCTTC
TRBV6-6,TRBJ1-3,TRBD1,NA,CASSYAGQGDTIYF,TGTGCCAGCAGTTACGCGGGACAGGGAGACACCATATATTTT
TRBV10-2,TRBJ2-4,NA,NA,CASSEVSRVGNIQYF,TGCGCCAGCAGTGAGGTTAGCCGGGTTGGGAACATTCAGTACTTC
TRBV19,TRBJ1-2,NA,few,CASSMEDGYTF,TGTGCCAGTAGTATGGAGGATGGCTACACCTTC
TRBV6-5,TRBJ2-2,TRBD1,few,CASSYGTGNTGELFF,TGTGCCAGCAGTTACGGGACAGGCAACACCGGGGAGCTGTTTTTT
TRBV15,TRBJ1-5,TRBD1,NA,CATSRGHTGGDQPQHF,TGTGCCACCAGCAGAGGCCATACAGGGGGGGATCAGCCCCAGCATTTT
TRBV5-4,TRBJ2-1,NA,NA,CASSFGDEGGLGEQFF,TGTGCCAGCAGCTTTGGGGATGAGGGGGGGCTCGGTGAGCAGTTCTTC
TRBV9,TRBJ2-7,TRBD1,NA,CASSVASGTGGYEQYF,TGTGCCAGCAGCGTCGCCTCCGGGACAGGGGGCTACGAGCAGTACTTC
TRBV15,TRBJ2-3,TRBD1,NA,CATSRLPGQAPDTQYF,TGTGCCACCAGCAGGCTTCCGGGACAGGCCCCAGATACGCAGTATTTT
TRBV2,TRBJ2-5,NA,once,CASSYVGTQYF,TGTGCCAGCAGTTATGTCGGGACCCAGTACTTC
TRBV6-5,TRBJ2-7,TRBD2,few,CASSYGTSGRVEQYF,TGTGCCAGCAGTTACGGGACTAGCGGGAGGGTGGAGCAGTACTTC
TRBV5-4,TRBJ2-3,NA,NA,CASSVGQPDEDTQYF,TGTGCCAGCAGCGTTGGACAGCCCGACGAGGATACGCAGTATTTT
TRBV6-4,TRBJ1-5,NA,NA,CASSEEAPPEPQHF,TGTGCCAGCAGTGAGGAGGCACCGCCCGAACCCCAGCATTTT
TRBV6-4,TRBJ1-5,NA,NA,CASSDSANQPQHF,TGTGCCAGCAGTGACTCGGCAAATCAGCCCCAGCATTTT
TRBV9,TRBJ1-2,NA,NA,CASSILPTGDYGYTF,TGTGCCAGCAGCATACTTCCGACCGGGGATTATGGCTACACCTTC
TRBV5-1,TRBJ1-3,TRBD1,NA,CASSPWDRVNTIYF,TGCGCCAGCAGCCCATGGGACAGGGTAAACACCATATATTTT
TRBV4-2,TRBJ2-5,TRBD2,few,CASSPLAGETQYF,TGTGCCAGCAGCCCTTTAGCGGGAGAGACCCAGTACTTC
TRBV7-8,TRBJ2-2,NA,few,CASSLAGGNTGELFF,TGTGCCAGCAGCTTAGCGGGGGGGAACACCGGGGAGCTGTTTTTT
TRBV19,TRBJ2-3,TRBD2,NA,CASSWTSGRADTQYF,TGTGCCAGTAGTTGGACTAGCGGGAGGGCAGATACGCAGTATTTT
TRBV28,TRBJ2-7,TRBD2,NA,CASSRDGGGEAYEQYF,TGTGCCAGCAGTCGCGACGGCGGGGGGGAAGCCTACGAGCAGTACTTC
TRBV10-1,TRBJ1-1,NA,NA,CASPGGGRPGPTEAFF,TGCGCCAGCCCCGGAGGAGGCAGACCTGGGCCAACTGAAGCTTTCTTT
TRBV18,TRBJ2-7,TRBD2,NA,CASSRPSGSGTYEQYF,TGTGCCAGCTCACGGCCTAGCGGAAGTGGGACCTACGAGCAGTACTTC
TRBV9,TRBJ1-3,NA,NA,CASSGMGTDSGNTIYF,TGTGCCAGCAGCGGGATGGGTACAGATTCTGGAAACACCATATATTTT
TRBV5-1,TRBJ2-2,TRBD2,NA,CASSLLISGGNTGELFF,TGCGCCAGCAGCTTGTTGATCAGCGGGGGGAACACCGGGGAGCTGTTTTTT
TRBV11-3,TRBJ2-7,TRBD1,NA,CASSPGTGPYEQYF,TGTGCCAGCAGCCCCGGGACAGGTCCCTACGAGCAGTACTTC
TRBV7-2,TRBJ1-1,NA,NA,CASSLMAVNTEAFF,TGTGCCAGCAGCTTAATGGCGGTGAACACTGAAGCTTTCTTT
TRBV7-6,TRBJ1-1,TRBD1,NA,CASSSDRGFDTEAFF,TGTGCCAGCAGCTCCGACAGGGGGTTCGACACTGAAGCTTTCTTT
TRBV5-1,TRBJ2-1,TRBD2,NA,CASSLVSGSSYNEQFF,TGCGCCAGCAGCTTGGTTAGCGGGAGCTCCTACAATGAGCAGTTCTTC